A selection of T cell receptor beta chains follows, all from one sample in a study of CD8+ T cells in alopecia areata. Some clones are missing from TCRdb's copy, which holds only in-frame ones; the method was immunoSEQ multiplex PCR. The sample lists 90,000 to 130,000 clones, around 59% occurring once. Sample: CD8+ T cells sorted from blood. These receptors were collected from a human donor in good health. The CDR3 runs from the conserved cysteine through the conserved F or W. A D gene is named only where the DNA matches it firmly. Expanded clones get a size class; other rows say once, few or many, or leave the size out.

j_call v_call d_call clone_size cdr3_nt cdr3_aa
TRBJ1-1 TRBV9 . once TGTGCCAGCAGCATATCGCAGGGAACTGAAGCTTTCTTT CASSISQGTEAFF
TRBJ2-1 TRBV18 . . TGTGCCAGCTCACCACCCCTCGACAATGAGCAGTTCTTC CASSPPLDNEQFF
TRBJ2-2 TRBV12-5 . . TGTGCTAGTGTTGCAGGGAACACCGGGGAGCTGTTTTTT CASVAGNTGELFF
TRBJ2-5 TRBV27 . . TGTGCCAGCAGTTTAGGAGAGACCCAGTACTTC CASSLGETQYF
TRBJ2-1 TRBV5-1 TRBD2 . TGCGCCAGCAGCTCAACCCCCGGCAGCGGGGGTAGCAATGAGCAGTTCTTC CASSSTPGSGGSNEQFF
TRBJ2-5 TRBV7-9 TRBD1 . TGTGCCAGCAGCCTGAAATCCGGGACAGGTGGCCCGGAAGAGACCCAGTACTTC CASSLKSGTGGPEETQYF
TRBJ1-1 TRBV25-1 . . TGTGCCAGCCAGGGAGAAGGGTGGGGGGAGGAAGCTTTCTTT CASQGEGWGEEAFF
TRBJ2-3 TRBV7-6 . . TGTGCCAGCAGCCCTGGAGGGGGAGATACGCAGTATTTT CASSPGGGDTQYF
TRBJ1-6 TRBV7-9 . few TGTGCCAGCAGCCCCGGAAGGTCTAATTCACCCCTCCACTTT CASSPGRSNSPLHF
TRBJ1-5 TRBV30 . . TGTGCCTGGAGTGCTGAGAGCAATCAGCCCCAGCATTTT CAWSAESNQPQHF
TRBJ2-7 TRBV11-2 . . TGTGCCAGCAGCCATACGCTTACTAGTTCCGAGCAGTACTTC CASSHTLTSSEQYF
TRBJ2-7 TRBV4-3 TRBD1 . TGCGCCAGCAGCCAAGATCGGACAGGAAGGTTTTACGAGCAGTACTTC CASSQDRTGRFYEQYF
TRBJ2-3 TRBV4-2 . . TGTGCCAGCAGCCAAGCGACGGGGCTAACTACGCAGTATTTT CASSQATGLTTQYF
TRBJ2-7 TRBV9 . . TGTGCCAGCAGCGGGGAGGGGGCGGTTACCTACGAGCAGTACTTC CASSGEGAVTYEQYF
TRBJ2-7 TRBV29-1 . . TGCAGCGTTCACCTCCTGGAAACGGGTATCGACGAGCAGTACTTC CSVHLLETGIDEQYF
TRBJ1-6 TRBV6-1 TRBD1 . TGTGCCAGCAGCCCGGACAGGAATTCACCCCTCCACTTT CASSPDRNSPLHF
TRBJ1-4 TRBV23-1 TRBD1 . TGCGCCAGCAGTCAACCCATTGAGTTCGTGGACAGGAACTATCAAGGTGAAAAACTGTTTTTT CASSQPIEFVDRNYQGEKLFF
TRBJ1-6 TRBV2 . few TGTGCCAGCAACCCGCCCAGGGAAGGGAATTCACCCCTCCACTTT CASNPPREGNSPLHF
TRBJ2-7 TRBV27 TRBD1 . TGTGCCAGCAGTCCCTCCGGACAGGGCTACTACGAGCAGTACTTC CASSPSGQGYYEQYF
TRBJ2-5 TRBV29-1 . . TGCAGCGTTGGCTTTCCGGGGCCTGAAGAGACCCAGTACTTC CSVGFPGPEETQYF
TRBJ2-3 TRBV4-3 . . TGCGCCAGCAGCCAAGAGCGGCCAGCCGGTCACACAGATACGCAGTATTTT CASSQERPAGHTDTQYF
TRBJ1-1 TRBV5-1 . . TGCGCCAGCAGCTTGGTCGGGAAACCGATGCCGAACACTGAAGCTTTCTTT CASSLVGKPMPNTEAFF
TRBJ2-1 TRBV10-3 . . TGTGCCAACCCTCCGGGCCCTAGCAATGAGCAGTTCTTC CANPPGPSNEQFF
TRBJ2-3 TRBV29-1 TRBD2 . TGCAGCACCCAAGGGACTAGCGGGCGGCGAGGCACAGATACGCAGTATTTT CSTQGTSGRRGTDTQYF
TRBJ1-2 TRBV12-5 . . TGTGCTAGTGGCGAGGGACATCCGGAAGGCTACACCTTC CASGEGHPEGYTF
TRBJ2-5 TRBV19 TRBD1 . TGTGCCAGCAGCCGACGACAGGGCCCAGAGACCCAGTACTTC CASSRRQGPETQYF
TRBJ1-5 TRBV5-6 . . TGTGCCAGCAGCTTAGGGGTAAGCAATCAGCCCCAGCATTTT CASSLGVSNQPQHF
TRBJ2-1 TRBV6-4 TRBD2 few TGTGCCAGCAGTGACGGGACTAGCGGGGGGAGTGAGCAGTTCTTC CASSDGTSGGSEQFF
TRBJ2-7 TRBV13 . . TGTGCCAGCAGCTCCGGGGTCGCCTACGAGCAGTACTTC CASSSGVAYEQYF
TRBJ2-5 TRBV6-5 . . TGTGCCAGCAGTTACACGGGCCTCCAAGAGACCCAGTACTTC CASSYTGLQETQYF
TRBJ1-1 TRBV5-1 TRBD1 . TGCGCCAGCAGCCAAATCCCCACAGGGGGCGCGACTGAAGCTTTCTTT CASSQIPTGGATEAFF
TRBJ1-2 TRBV29-1 . . TGCAGCGTTGCTGGGGACAATGGCTACACCTTC CSVAGDNGYTF
TRBJ1-2 TRBV9 . . TGTGCCAGCAGCGCCGGGACTTATGGCTACACCTTC CASSAGTYGYTF
TRBJ1-2 TRBV27 . . TGTGCCAGCAGTTTAACAGCTAACTATGGCTACACCTTC CASSLTANYGYTF
TRBJ2-7 TRBV2 TRBD1 . TGTGCCAGCCAATCCCCGGGACAGGGGCCGGGGGACGAGCAGTACTTC CASQSPGQGPGDEQYF
TRBJ2-3 TRBV27 TRBD2 . TGTGCCAGCAGTTTCGGGGGGGCTCGCACAGATACGCAGTATTTT CASSFGGARTDTQYF
TRBJ1-2 TRBV13 . . TGTGCCAGCCAACAGGTGGCCTATGGCTACACCTTC CASQQVAYGYTF
TRBJ1-6 TRBV7-6 . . TGTGCCAGCAGCTTAGCCTTGGGGGCTAATTCACCCCTCCACTTT CASSLALGANSPLHF
TRBJ1-2 TRBV29-1 . . TGCAGCGTTGTCTCCGAGGGCTACACCTTC CSVVSEGYTF
TRBJ2-7 TRBV7-6 . few TGTGCCAGCAGCTTAATAACACCTTACTACGAGCAGTACTTC CASSLITPYYEQYF
TRBJ2-5 TRBV2 . . TGTGCCAGCAGTGAATTGGATGGTGGGACCCAGTACTTC CASSELDGGTQYF
TRBJ2-3 TRBV14 . . TGTGCCAGCAGCCAAGATCTTGAGGCATCAGGGGAGGCGGCCAGCACAGATACGCAGTATTTT CASSQDLEASGEAASTDTQYF
TRBJ2-3 TRBV7-3 TRBD2 once TGTGCCAGCAGCAGCAGCGGGGGGCCCACAGATACGCAGTATTTT CASSSSGGPTDTQYF
TRBJ2-5 TRBV29-1 . . TGCAGCGTACTCTCACCTTTAGGGACCCAGTACTTC CSVLSPLGTQYF
TRBJ1-3 TRBV7-8 . . TGTGCCAGCAGCCCTCATATTATCCCGGCCGGGGGAAACACCATATATTTT CASSPHIIPAGGNTIYF
TRBJ1-1 TRBV13 . . TGTGCCAGCACCCCCGGGGGGCAAGGGTACACTGAAGCTTTCTTT CASTPGGQGYTEAFF
TRBJ2-7 TRBV13 . . TGTGCCAGCAGCTTAGACCGGGAGCAGTACTTC CASSLDREQYF
TRBJ2-4 TRBV15 . . TGTGCCACGAGACAGATCGGGAACATTCAGTACTTC CATRQIGNIQYF
TRBJ2-5 TRBV27 . . TGTGCCAGCAGTTTCTCGGACCAAGAGACCCAGTACTTC CASSFSDQETQYF
TRBJ2-1 TRBV30 . few TGTGCCTGGAGTGTATCGGTTCGGGGGATCGGGACCGAGCAGTTCTTC CAWSVSVRGIGTEQFF
TRBJ1-3 TRBV4-1 . . TGCGCCAGCAGCCAGGGACGGAGCTCTGGAAACACCATATATTTT CASSQGRSSGNTIYF
TRBJ2-7 TRBV6-5 TRBD2 . TGTGCCAGCAGTTATCTAGCGGGGGGGTACGAGCAGTACTTC CASSYLAGGYEQYF
TRBJ2-7 TRBV29-1 . few TGCAGCGTTACGACTGCACCCTACGAGCAGTACTTC CSVTTAPYEQYF
TRBJ2-7 TRBV5-1 . . TGCGCCAGCAGCTTCTCATCCCCATTCGACGAGCAGTACTTC CASSFSSPFDEQYF
TRBJ2-7 TRBV2 . . TGTGCCAGCATGGACGGACTCTCCTACGAGCAGTACTTC CASMDGLSYEQYF